The clone carrying this T cell receptor (beta chain) was seen a handful of times. CDR1 is SGHTA and CDR2 is FQGNSA in the germline V gene. Trimming pared 5 bases from V and 0 bases from J, leaving 14 bases between. The CDR3 loop spans 16 amino acids. The sample belongs to a study of blood T cells in healthy people across ages. Primed by a sample-barcoded 5' primer and a J-beta primer mix, a second PCR proceeded for roughly 6 to 12 cycles. TCRdb reanalysed the 5' RACE reads using MiXCR and keeps one entry per CDR3 protein. Of approximately 320,000 distinct CDR3 sequences listed, roughly 29% are singletons.

The V and J genes are TRBV7-2 and TRBJ1-3; D not resolved. The sample was blood. The receptor comes from an older woman in good health. For the CDR3, the DNA is TGTGCCAGCAGCCTAGGCCAGAGTAGCTCTGGAAACACCATATATTTT. Its protein product is CASSLGQSSSGNTIYF. Full variable domain (missing parts from reference TRBV7-2 and TRBJ1-3): GAGVSQSPSNKVTEKGKDVELRCDPISGHTALYWYRQSLGQGLEFLIYFQGNSAPDKSGLPSDRFSAERTGGSVSTLTIQRTQQEDSAVYLCASSLGQSSSGNTIYFGEGSWLTVV.